This T cell receptor beta chain was observed in a study of T cell responses to AZD1222 COVID-19 vaccine. Study background: Second-dose recipients at about 4 or about 12 weeks were treated as one pooled group.

Germline-derived CDR1 and CDR2 are LNHDA and SQIVND (reference sequence). The CDR3 length is 13 residues. The germline V and J ends were trimmed by 3 bases and 1 base, with 6 bases remaining between them. In regard to this clone: Its antigen is not known.

General observations from the study: Nearly half of unique spike-specific TCRs reportedly avoided B.1.351 and B.1.1.7 mutated regions. Two doses of AZD1222 preceded a rise in Spike-specific TCR breadth and depth. Donors skewed white British and female; clonal diversity was possibly underestimated.

Method: immunoSEQ multiplex PCR; TCRdb's copy keeps in-frame clones and lacks some. The sample holds 100,000 or so clones, 90% to 95% seen once. The chain combines TRBV19 with TRBJ1-1; no clear D gene. The source is an adult in good health. This material consisted of peripheral blood, taken on day 0 of AZD1222 vaccination. Written as DNA, the CDR3 is TGTGCCAGTAGTATCAAGAGGAACACTGAAGCTTTCTTT. Amino acid sequence: CASSIKRNTEAFF.